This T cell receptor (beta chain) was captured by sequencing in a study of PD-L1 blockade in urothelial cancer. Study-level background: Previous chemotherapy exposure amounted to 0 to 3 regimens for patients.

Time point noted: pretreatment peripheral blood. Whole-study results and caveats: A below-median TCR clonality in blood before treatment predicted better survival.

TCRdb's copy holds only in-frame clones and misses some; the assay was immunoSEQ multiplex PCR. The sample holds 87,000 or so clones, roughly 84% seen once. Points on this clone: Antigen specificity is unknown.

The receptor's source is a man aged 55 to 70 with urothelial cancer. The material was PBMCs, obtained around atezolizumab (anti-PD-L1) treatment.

This chain's CDR3 is CAWSVRQVSYNEQFF. CDR3 nucleotide sequence: TGTGCCTGGAGTGTACGACAGGTCTCCTACAATGAGCAGTTCTTC. This chain connects TRBV30 to TRBJ2-1, with D tentatively TRBD1 (6 bases). Looked up from germline, CDR1 is GTSNPN and CDR2 is SVGIG (reference sequence). The CDR3 totals 15 residues. V lost 0 bases to trimming and J lost 0 bases, with 9 bases between them.